The T cell receptor (beta chain) described here comes from a study of regulatory T cells in long-lasting Graves disease. General study findings and limits: Persistent Graves' patients showed reduced TCR diversity versus newly diagnosed patients.

This CDR3 contains 13 residues. V was pared by 5 bases and J by 1 base, with 8 bases between. Germline V CDR1 and CDR2: MNHNS, SASEGT. The time point: newly diagnosed GD, antithyroid drugs for less than 3 months. There was RNA extracted from PBMCs, and the TCR library was made from it. CDR3 regions were amplified by Arm-PCR using iRepertoire HTBI primers to build TCR beta libraries. Each CDR3 protein is one row after TCRdb ran MiXCR on the multiplex PCR reads. The sample holds about 530,000 distinct CDR3 sequences; about 16% are singletons and the top ten take around 25%. This clonotype was recorded many times. As yet, its antigen is unknown. These data also featured in a second study, about T cells in Graves' hyperthyroidism and ophthalmopathy. That source adds: A first-round RT-PCR of the TCR CDR3 used the HTBI primer set.

This TCR was recovered from a woman aged 40 to 65 with Graves disease. The material sequenced was peripheral blood mononuclear cells (PBMCs), taken at new diagnosis, from a patient treated with antithyroid drugs. The chain recombines TRBV6-1 with TRBJ1-1, with unresolved D. Here the CDR3 DNA reads TGTGCCAGCAGTATTAGGGAGAACACTGAAGCTTTCTTT. Its protein is CASSIRENTEAFF.